Below, 32 T cell receptor beta chains from the same sample are listed, as sequenced in a study of T cells in Graves' hyperthyroidism and ophthalmopathy. RNA transcripts were the template for amplifying TCR beta CDR3 regions. The HTBI primer set served for first-round RT-PCR of the TCR CDR3. MiXCR was run by TCRdb on the multiplex PCR reads, yielding one entry per CDR3 protein. The sample contains about 520,000 distinct CDR3 sequences, less than 25% of which appear only once. Source material: blood. The receptors derive from a man aged 18 to 29 with Graves' hyperthyroidism.

Many counts were recorded for this clonotype. CDR3 bases: TGTGCCAGCAGTTTAGGCGACAGGGGCACTGAAGCTTTCTTT. It yields the protein CASSLGDRGTEAFF. The rearrangement uses TRBV28 and TRBJ1-1, with 8 bases that match TRBD1. J gave up 4 bases and V 2 bases, and 3 bases lay outside the gene matches. Germline V gene lookup returns CDR1 MDHEN and CDR2 SYDVKM. CDR3 length equals 14 residues.

This clonotype was picked up many times. This chain connects TRBV12-3 or TRBV12-4 to TRBJ1-1; tentatively, D is TRBD1 (6 bases). This CDR3 has 13 amino acids. Trimming left V 4 bases short and J 5 bases short, with 11 bases between. CDR3 DNA: TGTGCCAGCAGTTGGCAAGGGGGGACTGAAGCTTTCTTT. This codes for CASSWQGGTEAFF.

There are many counts of this clonotype. V usage is TRBV6-2 or TRBV6-3 and J usage is TRBJ1-1; D gene uncertain. Looked up from germline, CDR1 is MNHEY and CDR2 is SVGEGT. The CDR3 runs 14 residues. Trimming pared 8 bases from V and 0 bases from J, leaving 13 bases between. DNA of the CDR3: TGTGCCAGCCGCTTGAGTGACCTGAACACTGAAGCTTTCTTT. This codes for CASRLSDLNTEAFF.

This clonotype was counted a single time. The genes are TRBV20-1 and TRBJ1-1, with 7 bases that match TRBD1. Per germline, CDR1 DFQATT and CDR2 SNEGSKA (reference sequence). CDR3 length equals 18 residues. The V and J ends lost 1 base and 0 bases, in that order; junction bases with no gene match: 14. CDR3 protein: CSARARDSSRHVNTEAFF. For the CDR3, the DNA is TGCAGTGCTAGAGCAAGGGACAGTTCTCGACATGTGAACACTGAAGCTTTCTTT.

Worth noting for this clonotype: A much larger clone is a single base away; this may be a read error. The chain recombines TRBV6-1 with TRBJ2-3; a weak D match, TRBD2 (6 bases). Per the germline V gene, CDR1 is MNHNS and CDR2 is SASEGT. The CDR3 has 15 amino acids. V lost 3 bases, J lost 0 bases, and 10 bases lay in between. The CDR3 nucleotides are TGTGCCAGCAGTGACGGGGGTACTAGCACAGATACGCAGTATTTT. This sequence encodes CASSDGGTSTDTQYF.

This clonotype has a handful of counts. A much larger clone lies a single base off, so this may be a read error. V gene TRBV12-3 or TRBV12-4 combines with J gene TRBJ2-5; tentative D call: TRBD1 (6 bases). This CDR3 comprises 13 residues. V lost 2 bases and J lost 3, with 7 bases in between. The CDR3 DNA is TGTGCCAGCAGTTTAAGGGGGAAAGAGACCCAGTACTTC. This sequence encodes CASSLRGKETQYF.

The V gene is TRBV9, the J gene TRBJ2-5; D call uncertain. The V gene lost 3 bases and the J gene lost 0 bases, with 9 bases spanning the gap. CDR1 and CDR2 (germline): SGDLS, YYNGEE. The CDR3 is made up of 14 amino acids. CDR3 nucleotides: TGTGCCAGCAGCGCAAGACTGTACCAAGAGACCCAGTACTTC. This encodes CASSARLYQETQYF.

This clonotype showed up many times. The rearrangement links TRBV5-1 to TRBJ1-2; D is perhaps TRBD1 (6 bases). This CDR3 contains 15 residues. V dropped 4 bases and J dropped 0 bases, with 13 bases sitting between them. CDR1 SGHRS and CDR2 YFSETQ come from the germline V gene. This chain's CDR3 is CASSNRDTSNYGYTF. For the CDR3, the DNA is TGCGCCAGCAGCAACCGGGACACCTCTAACTATGGCTACACCTTC.

This clonotype came up a few times. In DNA, the CDR3 is TGCAGTGCTATGCGGACAGGGGATCAGCCCCAGCATTTT. As protein: CSAMRTGDQPQHF. The V call is TRBV20-1, the J call TRBJ1-5; 9 bases are shared with TRBD1. Germline loops: CDR1 DFQATT, CDR2 SNEGSKA (reference sequence). The CDR3 covers 13 residues. V was pared by 4 bases and J by 5 bases, with 3 bases of the junction left unmatched.

This clonotype was counted many times. This sequence joins TRBV28 and TRBJ2-7, with D perhaps matching TRBD1 or TRBD2 (5 bases each). The germline V and J ends were trimmed by 8 bases and 4 bases, with 12 bases remaining between them. The CDR3 is made up of 12 amino acids. The germline V gene has CDR1 MDHEN and CDR2 SYDVKM. This chain's CDR3 is CASGDGDYEQYF. In nucleotides, the CDR3 is TGTGCCAGCGGGGACGGTGATTACGAGCAGTACTTC.

This clonotype was seen at least ten times. This chain connects TRBV7-2 to TRBJ2-7; D is possibly TRBD1 (5 bases). Trimming removed 1 base from V and 3 bases from J, with 13 bases in between. The CDR3 is 15 residues long. CDR1 and CDR2 (germline): SGHTA, FQGNSA. The CDR3 is CASSLVGVPFYEQYF. As DNA, the CDR3 is TGTGCCAGCAGCTTAGTAGGGGTTCCCTTCTACGAGCAGTACTTC.

This clonotype was detected many times. V and J are TRBV7-8 and TRBJ2-5, with 7 bases matching TRBD2. The germline CDR1 and CDR2 sequences are SGHVS and FQNEAQ. The CDR3 covers 16 residues. V dropped 2 bases and J dropped 4; count of bases not matched to a gene: 10. CDR3 DNA: TGTGCCAGCAGCTTATCCCGACTAGCTTATCGAGAGACCCAGTACTTC. It encodes CASSLSRLAYRETQYF.

This clonotype was detected ten times or more. This chain connects TRBV19 to TRBJ1-1, with D maybe TRBD1 (5 bases). The CDR3 is made up of 17 amino acids. The germline V and J ends were trimmed by 7 bases and 3 bases, with 24 bases remaining between them. Germline V gene lookup returns CDR1 LNHDA and CDR2 SQIVND (reference sequence). CDR3 nucleotides: TGTGCCAGTACTCCGGGCAGAATACTGGGGCCGGACACTGAAGCTTTCTTT. Its translation is CASTPGRILGPDTEAFF.

This rearrangement joins TRBV6-1 to TRBJ1-2; weak D call: TRBD1 (5 bases). CDR1 MNHNS and CDR2 SASEGT come from the germline V gene. The length of the CDR3 is 13 residues. Deletions cut 5 bases from V and 4 bases from J, with 11 bases between. CDR3 sequence (DNA): TGTGCCAGCAGTATCCAGGGTACCTATGGCTACACCTTC. Amino acids: CASSIQGTYGYTF.

This clonotype appeared many times. The rearrangement links TRBV29-1 to TRBJ1-3; TRBD1 agrees at 7 bases. The length of the CDR3 is 14 residues. Germline values: CDR1 SQVTM, CDR2 ANQGSEA. J lost 0 bases, V lost 4 bases, and 3 bases had no gene match. The CDR3 region has the DNA TGCAGCGTTGTACAGGGGAGCTCTGGAAACACCATATATTTT. Amino acids: CSVVQGSSGNTIYF.

This clonotype was seen ten or more times. The chain recombines TRBV27 with TRBJ1-5; D not certain. Germline lookup yields CDR1 MNHEY and CDR2 SMNVEV (reference sequence). The length of the CDR3 is 13 residues. Trimming pared 10 bases from V and 0 bases from J, leaving 10 bases between. CDR3 in amino acids: CATGPYSNQPQHF. CDR3 DNA: TGTGCCACCGGCCCGTATAGCAATCAGCCCCAGCATTTT.

In its sample, this clonotype was seen a few times. V is TRBV5-1 and J is TRBJ2-6; D is ambiguous. Germline V gene lookup returns CDR1 SGHRS and CDR2 YFSETQ. Trimming left V 3 bases short and J 4 bases short, with 11 bases between. The CDR3 contains 15 residues. CDR3 nucleotide sequence: TGCGCCAGCAGCTCCGAGATAGCAGGGGCCAACGTCCTGACTTTC. The encoded protein is CASSSEIAGANVLTF.

At least ten counts were recorded for this clonotype. The rearrangement links TRBV6-5 to TRBJ1-1; TRBD1 matches 7 bases. Germline V gives CDR1 MNHEY, CDR2 SVGAGI. Trimming cost V 6 bases and J 11 bases; bases outside gene matches: 15. The CDR3 sequence is 14 residues long. For the CDR3, the DNA is TGTGCCAGCAGCGCGGACAGGAGTCTATTGAATGCTTTCTTT. It encodes CASSADRSLLNAFF.

The J gene is TRBJ2-2, the V gene TRBV7-8, with D maybe TRBD2 (6 bases). The CDR3 totals 16 residues. V lost 1 base and J 5 bases, leaving 14 bases between the germline ends. Germline CDR1 is SGHVS and CDR2 is FQNEAQ. The CDR3 reads CASSLVAGSLTGELFF. The DNA of the CDR3 is TGTGCCAGCAGCTTAGTAGCCGGGAGTCTTACCGGGGAGCTGTTTTTT.

The rearrangement links TRBV28 to TRBJ2-7; D remains unclear. There are 13 residues in the CDR3. Deletions cut 5 bases from V and 3 bases from J, with 11 bases between. Germline CDR1 and CDR2: MDHEN and SYDVKM. In DNA, the CDR3 is TGTGCCAGCAGTAAACCGCACCTCTACGAGCAGTACTTC. Translating gives CASSKPHLYEQYF.

Concerning this clonotype: The junction differs from germline at one of its ends, possibly a read error. V and J are TRBV29-1 and TRBJ1-1; D possibly corresponds to TRBD1 (5 bases). The germline V gene encodes CDR1 SQVTM and CDR2 ANQGSEA. The CDR3 consists of 13 residues. CDR3 region: CSVEDGGRGESFF. CDR3 nucleotides: TGCAGCGTTGAAGATGGGGGGAGGGGTGAATCTTTCTTT.

This clonotype was recorded at least ten times. The genes are TRBV6-5 and TRBJ1-1, with D uncertain. Germline CDR1 reads MNHEY; CDR2 reads SVGAGI. The CDR3 covers 13 residues. Trimming removed 2 bases at V and 4 bases at J, with 8 bases between. CDR3 in amino acids: CASSYGHLTEAFF. The CDR3 DNA is TGTGCCAGCAGTTACGGGCATCTCACTGAAGCTTTCTTT.

The rearrangement joins TRBV5-1 to TRBJ2-7; D may be TRBD1 or TRBD2 (5 bases each). There are 15 residues in the CDR3. V gave up 4 bases and J gave up 3 bases, with 17 bases separating them. CDR1 and CDR2 from the germline V gene are SGHRS and YFSETQ. CDR3 sequence (DNA): TGCGCCAGCAGCCCCGGGACGGCAGAGATCTACGAGCAGTACTTC. This encodes CASSPGTAEIYEQYF. The variable domain in full, with the rest retrieved from reference TRBV5-1 and TRBJ2-7, is KAGVTQTPRYLIKTRGQQVTLSCSPISGHRSVSWYQQTPGQGLQFLFEYFSETQRNKGNFPGRFSGRQFSNSRSEMNVSTLELGDSALYLCASSPGTAEIYEQYFGPGTRLTVT.

This clonotype has only a few counts. The chain joins TRBV27 to TRBJ1-2, with TRBD1 matching over 9 bases. Germline CDR1 and CDR2: MNHEY and SMNVEV (reference sequence). V shed 3 bases, J shed 8 bases, and the junction held 25 bases outside the gene matches. This CDR3 has 20 amino acids. The CDR3 bases are TGTGCCAGCAGTTTGTCACAGGGGGCACACTTCCCGTCCGACCAACGGGGCTACACCTTC. It encodes CASSLSQGAHFPSDQRGYTF.

In its sample, this clonotype was seen many times. The chain employs TRBV20-1 and TRBJ2-5; 7 nucleotides align to TRBD1. The length of the CDR3 is 14 residues. CDR1 DFQATT and CDR2 SNEGSKA come from the germline V gene (reference sequence). Trimming took 0 bases from V and 4 from J; bases not matched to a gene: 5. The CDR3: CSARDPRTGETQYF. The CDR3 DNA reads TGCAGTGCTAGAGACCCTCGGACAGGAGAGACCCAGTACTTC.

At least ten counts were recorded for this clonotype. V and J are TRBV5-1 and TRBJ2-7; 8 bases map to TRBD2. CDR1 is SGHRS, CDR2 YFSETQ, per germline. Trimming took 3 bases from V and 4 from J; bases not matched to a gene: 9. The CDR3 consists of 15 residues. CDR3 in amino acids: CASSSGGLAGYEQYF. DNA for the CDR3: TGCGCCAGCAGCTCGGGAGGACTAGCAGGATACGAGCAGTACTTC.

The gene calls are TRBV3-1 and TRBJ1-1, with D unclear. From germline, CDR1 is LGHDT and CDR2 YNNKEL (reference sequence). This CDR3 spans 14 amino acids. The V and J ends lost 2 bases and 3 bases respectively, with 10 bases between them. CDR3 DNA: TGTGCCAGCAGCCAATCCCCTTGGGACACTGAAGCTTTCTTT. As protein: CASSQSPWDTEAFF.

This clonotype occurred a few times. J is TRBJ1-1 and V is TRBV3-1; 7 bases map to TRBD1. The germline V gene encodes CDR1 LGHDT and CDR2 YNNKEL (reference sequence). Germline trimming cut 8 bases from V and 7 bases from J; bases unmatched to any gene: 10. This CDR3 is 13 amino acids long. CDR3 region: CASLSGTVGEAFF. Written as DNA, the CDR3 is TGTGCCAGCCTCTCCGGGACAGTGGGTGAAGCTTTCTTT.

The chain combines TRBV2 with TRBJ2-5; possible D gene TRBD1, 5 bases. The germline V and J ends were trimmed by 6 bases and 5 bases, with 10 bases remaining between them. Per germline, CDR1 SNHLY and CDR2 FYNNEI. CDR3 size: 12 residues. The CDR3 DNA sequence: TGTGCCAGCAGGGTCAACAGGGAGACCCAGTACTTC. Protein sequence: CASRVNRETQYF.

In this sample, this clonotype turned up a few times. The chain's CDR3 is CATGGGANTGELFF. The DNA for the CDR3 is TGTGCCACCGGAGGGGGGGCCAACACCGGGGAGCTGTTTTTT. The genes are TRBV12-3 or TRBV12-4 and TRBJ2-2; weak D call: TRBD2 (7 bases). This CDR3 has 14 residues. Trimming shortened V by 10 bases and J by 2 bases, and 14 bases separated the two germline ends.

The chain is built from TRBV3-1 and TRBJ1-2, with a possible D match to TRBD1 (5 bases). V lost 3 bases, J lost 7 bases, and 12 bases lay in between. The CDR3 is made up of 13 amino acids. The germline V gene has CDR1 LGHDT and CDR2 YNNKEL (reference sequence). CDR3 sequence (DNA): TGTGCCAGCAGCCAGCAGTGGGGCAGTGGCTACACCTTC. It translates to CASSQQWGSGYTF.

This clonotype has only a few counts. This chain uses TRBV27 with TRBJ1-6; D perhaps matches TRBD1 (5 bases). CDR1 is MNHEY and CDR2 is SMNVEV in the germline V gene (reference sequence). Trimming shortened V by 4 bases and J by 4 bases, and 11 bases separated the two germline ends. The CDR3 is 15 amino acids. The CDR3 spells CASSSPGRYNSPLHF. Here the CDR3 DNA reads TGTGCCAGCAGTTCCCCGGGGCGATATAATTCACCCCTCCACTTT.